This T cell receptor (beta chain) originates from a study of T cell repertoires in cytomegalovirus infection (dated by TCRdb to between 2018 and 2021). Notes on the research overall: Donor HLA type was relevant to the analysis, as public TCR beta signatures indicated carriage of CMV infection together with the matching HLA type.

What the work shows at the level of the full study, not this receptor alone: In both this cohort and an independent cohort of more than 350 donors, the cumulative frequency of public TCR beta family members distinguished carriers of CMV infection plus the relevant HLA type. In the ex vivo response, HLA-C-restricted CMV-specific TCR beta clonotypes were dominant, and in two of eight donors the single most frequent clonotype came from this HLA-C-restricted group.

CDR1 MNHEY and CDR2 SVGEGT were looked up in the germline V gene. V and J lose 2 bases and 7 bases, and a span of 14 bases separates them. The CDR3, cysteine through phenylalanine, is 15 amino acids long. The only DNA kept is the CDR3, 45 bases in frame from the first base. This clonotype has at least ten counts. Its target antigen remains unknown. Per-base quality was not reported, and no clone a single base away is much larger than it. Sequencing was performed on an Illumina HiSeq 1500. TCRdb trimmed public reads at Q25 via fastp, called clones via MiXCR and kept in-frame beta chains. Every entry covers one CDR3 protein and lists the most common genes and DNA from its rows. The sample table shows nearly 70,000 distinct CDR3 sequences, and 22% are seen once. The ten largest clones take up roughly 80% of the sample.

The rearrangement joined TRBV6-2 or TRBV6-3 to TRBJ2-2; possibly the D gene is TRBD1, per 6 matching bases. Source material: PBMCs, sequenced either directly or after in vitro stimulation (not recorded which). The receptor was derived from a human donor in good health (CMV status not recorded). Some clones in this sample may be carry-over from other donors' samples. The bases read TGTGCCAGCAGTTACATGGGGGCAGGGATCGGGGAGCTGTTTTTT. Protein translation: CASSYMGAGIGELFF.